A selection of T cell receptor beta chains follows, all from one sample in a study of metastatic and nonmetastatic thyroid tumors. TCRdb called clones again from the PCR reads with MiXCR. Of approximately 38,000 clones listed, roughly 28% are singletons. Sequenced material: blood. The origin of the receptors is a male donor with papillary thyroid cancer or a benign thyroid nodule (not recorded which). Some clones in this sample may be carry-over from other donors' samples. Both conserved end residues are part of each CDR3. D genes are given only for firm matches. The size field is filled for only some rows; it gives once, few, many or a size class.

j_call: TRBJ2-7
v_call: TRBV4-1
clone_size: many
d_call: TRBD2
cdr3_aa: CASSPGLAGVYEQYF
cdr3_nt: TGCGCCAGCAGCCCCGGACTAGCGGGAGTTTACGAGCAGTACTTC

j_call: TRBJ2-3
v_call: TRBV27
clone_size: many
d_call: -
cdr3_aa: CASSLTGSDTQYF
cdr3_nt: TGTGCCAGCAGTTTAACAGGGTCAGATACGCAGTATTTT

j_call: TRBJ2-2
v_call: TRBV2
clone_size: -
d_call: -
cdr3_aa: CASSEATTHWGELFF
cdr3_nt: TGTGCCAGCAGTGAAGCGACGACGCATTGGGGGGAGCTGTTTTTT

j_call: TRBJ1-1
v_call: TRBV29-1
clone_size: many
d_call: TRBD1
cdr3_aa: CSVVPRDRGHRTEAFF
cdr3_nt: TGCAGCGTTGTTCCCCGGGACAGGGGGCATCGGACTGAAGCTTTCTTT

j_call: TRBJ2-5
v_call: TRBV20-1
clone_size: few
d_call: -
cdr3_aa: CSAGTRRQETQYF
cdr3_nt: TGCAGTGCGGGAACGAGACGGCAAGAGACCCAGTACTTC

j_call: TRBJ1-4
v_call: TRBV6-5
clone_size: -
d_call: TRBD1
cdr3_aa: CASSYSGDRSEKLFF
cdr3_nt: TGTGCCAGCAGTTACTCAGGGGACAGGTCGGAAAAACTGTTTTTT

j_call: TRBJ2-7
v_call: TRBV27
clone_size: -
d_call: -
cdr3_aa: CASSFGGTSYEQYF
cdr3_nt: TGTGCCAGCAGTTTCGGGGGTACCTCCTACGAGCAGTACTTC

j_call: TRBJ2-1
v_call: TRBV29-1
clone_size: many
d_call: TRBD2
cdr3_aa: CSGGGSRERWNEQFF
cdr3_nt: TGCAGCGGGGGGGGTTCCAGGGAAAGGTGGAATGAGCAGTTCTTC

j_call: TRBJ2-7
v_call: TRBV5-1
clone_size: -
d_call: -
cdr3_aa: CASSRGGDYEQYF
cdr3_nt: TGCGCCAGCAGCCGAGGGGGTGACTACGAGCAGTACTTC

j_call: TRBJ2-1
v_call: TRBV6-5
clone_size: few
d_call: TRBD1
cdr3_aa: CASSTGGSYNEQFF
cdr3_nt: TGTGCCAGCAGTACAGGGGGCTCCTACAATGAGCAGTTCTTC

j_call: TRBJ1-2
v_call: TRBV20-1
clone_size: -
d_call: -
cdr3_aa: CSAKVFNYGYTF
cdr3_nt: TGCAGTGCTAAGGTATTCAACTATGGCTACACCTTC

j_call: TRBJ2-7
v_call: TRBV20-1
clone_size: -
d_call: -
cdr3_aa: CSARVSPSVEQYF
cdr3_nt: TGCAGTGCTAGAGTTTCCCCCTCGGTCGAGCAGTACTTC

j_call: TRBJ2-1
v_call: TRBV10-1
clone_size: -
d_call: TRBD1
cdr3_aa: CASSGTGMNEQFF
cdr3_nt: TGCGCCAGCAGTGGGACAGGGATGAATGAGCAGTTCTTC

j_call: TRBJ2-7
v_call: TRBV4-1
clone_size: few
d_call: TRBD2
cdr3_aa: CASSEVRSSGSAYEQYF
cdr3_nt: TGCGCCAGCAGCGAAGTCCGTTCTAGCGGGAGTGCCTACGAGCAGTACTTC

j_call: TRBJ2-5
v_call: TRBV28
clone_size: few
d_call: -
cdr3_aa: CPSTSQGPETHYF
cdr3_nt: TGTCCCAGCACCTCACAGGGTCCAGAGACCCACTACTTC

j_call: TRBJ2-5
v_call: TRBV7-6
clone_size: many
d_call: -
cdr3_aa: CASSARIETQYF
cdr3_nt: TGTGCCAGCAGCGCCCGAATCGAGACCCAGTACTTC

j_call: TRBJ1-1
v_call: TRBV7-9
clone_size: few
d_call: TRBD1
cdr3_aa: CASRGQGVAEAFF
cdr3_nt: TGTGCCAGCAGAGGACAGGGCGTGGCTGAAGCTTTCTTT

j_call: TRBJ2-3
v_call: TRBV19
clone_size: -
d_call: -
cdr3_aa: CASSKQRTTDTQYF
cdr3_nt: TGTGCCAGTAGTAAACAGCGGACCACAGATACGCAGTATTTT

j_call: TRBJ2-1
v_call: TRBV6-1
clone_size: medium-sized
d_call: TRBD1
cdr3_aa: CASRRGQWSYNEQFF
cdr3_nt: TGTGCCAGCAGAAGGGGACAGTGGTCCTACAATGAGCAGTTCTTC

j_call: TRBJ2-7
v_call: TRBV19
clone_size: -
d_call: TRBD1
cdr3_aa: CATKDRGISYEQYF
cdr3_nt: TGTGCCACCAAAGACAGGGGGATCAGCTACGAGCAGTACTTC

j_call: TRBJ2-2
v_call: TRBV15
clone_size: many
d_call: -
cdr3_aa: CATSRYLGQNTGELFF
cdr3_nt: TGTGCCACCAGCAGATATCTGGGGCAGAACACCGGGGAGCTGTTTTTT

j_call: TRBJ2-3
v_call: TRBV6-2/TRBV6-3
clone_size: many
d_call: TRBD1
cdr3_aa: CASSYSAQGGTDTQYF
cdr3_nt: TGTGCCAGCAGTTACTCAGCACAGGGGGGCACAGATACGCAGTATTTT

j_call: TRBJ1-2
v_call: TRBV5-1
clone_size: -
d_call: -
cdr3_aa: CASSLSGSDGYTF
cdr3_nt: TGCGCCAGCAGCTTATCAGGGTCCGATGGCTACACCTTC

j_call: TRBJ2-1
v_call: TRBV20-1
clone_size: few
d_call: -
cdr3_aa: CSARESGRALNEQFF
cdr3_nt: TGCAGTGCTAGAGAGTCGGGAAGAGCTTTGAATGAGCAGTTCTTC

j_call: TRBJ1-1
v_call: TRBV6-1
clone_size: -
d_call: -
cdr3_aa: CASKKNTEAFF
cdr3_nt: TGTGCCAGCAAGAAGAACACTGAAGCTTTCTTT

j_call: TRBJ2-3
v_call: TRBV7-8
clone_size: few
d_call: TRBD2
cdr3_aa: CASSPGLSGRDTQYF
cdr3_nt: TGTGCCAGCAGCCCGGGCCTTAGCGGGAGAGATACGCAGTATTTT

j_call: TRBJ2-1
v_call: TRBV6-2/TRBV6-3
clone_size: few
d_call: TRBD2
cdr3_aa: CASRKNTGGVGYNEQFF
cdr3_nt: TGTGCCAGCAGAAAAAACACGGGGGGAGTTGGCTACAATGAGCAGTTCTTC

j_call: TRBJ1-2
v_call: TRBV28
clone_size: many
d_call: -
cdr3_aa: CASTQTHLLGTIANYGYTF
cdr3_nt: TGTGCCAGCACCCAAACCCATCTGCTGGGGACAATTGCTAACTATGGCTACACCTTC

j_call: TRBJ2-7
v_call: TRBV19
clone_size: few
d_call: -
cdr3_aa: CASKPGHGSYEQYF
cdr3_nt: TGTGCCAGTAAGCCCGGACACGGCTCCTACGAGCAGTACTTC

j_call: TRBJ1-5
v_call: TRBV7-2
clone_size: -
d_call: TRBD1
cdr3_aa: CASSLGQQQGQPQHF
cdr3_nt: TGTGCCAGCAGCCTGGGACAGCAACAGGGTCAGCCCCAGCATTTT

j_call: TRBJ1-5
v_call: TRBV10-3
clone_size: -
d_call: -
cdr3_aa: CAIGTGDSNQPQHF
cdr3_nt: TGTGCCATCGGGACCGGTGATAGCAATCAGCCCCAGCATTTT

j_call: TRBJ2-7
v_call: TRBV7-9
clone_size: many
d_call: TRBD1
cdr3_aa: CASSNRDRGMYEQYF
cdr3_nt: TGTGCCAGCAGCAACCGGGACAGGGGGATGTACGAGCAGTACTTC

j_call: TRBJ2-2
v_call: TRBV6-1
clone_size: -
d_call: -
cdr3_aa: CASSLLGADTGELFF
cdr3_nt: TGTGCCAGCAGCCTCCTGGGGGCGGACACCGGGGAGCTGTTTTTT

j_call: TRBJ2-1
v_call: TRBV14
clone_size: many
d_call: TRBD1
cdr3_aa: CASSQDGTGEYNEQFF
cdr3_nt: TGTGCCAGCAGCCAAGACGGGACAGGGGAATACAATGAGCAGTTCTTC

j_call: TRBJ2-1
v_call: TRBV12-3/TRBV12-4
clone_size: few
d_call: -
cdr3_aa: CAGSLPGQGLINEQFF
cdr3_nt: TGTGCCGGCAGCCTTCCAGGGCAGGGCCTGATCAATGAGCAGTTCTTC

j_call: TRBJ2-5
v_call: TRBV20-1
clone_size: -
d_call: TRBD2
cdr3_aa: CSARDWSAGGAYQETQYF
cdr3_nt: TGCAGTGCTAGAGATTGGTCAGCGGGAGGGGCGTACCAAGAGACCCAGTACTTC

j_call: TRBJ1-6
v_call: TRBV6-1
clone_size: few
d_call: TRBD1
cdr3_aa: CASRQGVNSPLHF
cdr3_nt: TGTGCCAGCCGACAGGGAGTAAATTCACCCCTCCACTTT

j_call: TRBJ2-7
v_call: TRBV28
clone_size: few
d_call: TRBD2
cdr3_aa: CASRPASGYYEQYF
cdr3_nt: TGTGCCAGCAGACCCGCTAGCGGTTACTACGAGCAGTACTTC

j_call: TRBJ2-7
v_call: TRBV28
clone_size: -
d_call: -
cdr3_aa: CASSFHGSVYYEQYF
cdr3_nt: TGTGCCAGCAGTTTCCATGGGTCAGTTTACTACGAGCAGTACTTC

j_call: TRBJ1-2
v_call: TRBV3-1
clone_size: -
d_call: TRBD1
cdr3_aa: CASSQELDRATRSYGYTF
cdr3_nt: TGTGCCAGCAGCCAAGAACTGGACAGGGCTACACGGAGCTATGGCTACACCTTC

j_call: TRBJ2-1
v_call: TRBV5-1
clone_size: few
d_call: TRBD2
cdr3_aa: CASSPRLAGGVYNEQFF
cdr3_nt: TGCGCCAGCAGCCCGCGACTAGCGGGGGGGGTCTACAATGAGCAGTTCTTC

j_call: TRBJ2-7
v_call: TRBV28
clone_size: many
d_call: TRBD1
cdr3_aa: CASSPNPGTGFRDEQYF
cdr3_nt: TGTGCCAGCAGTCCTAATCCCGGGACAGGGTTCAGGGACGAGCAGTACTTC

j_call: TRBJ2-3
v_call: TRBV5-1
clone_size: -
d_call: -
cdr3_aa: CASSSGQVNTDTQYF
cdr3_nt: TGCGCCAGCAGCTCCGGCCAGGTGAACACAGATACGCAGTATTTT

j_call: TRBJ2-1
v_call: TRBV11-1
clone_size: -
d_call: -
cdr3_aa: CASSLVPGRSSHNEQFF
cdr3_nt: TGTGCCAGCAGCTTAGTGCCAGGTCGAAGCTCCCACAATGAGCAGTTCTTC

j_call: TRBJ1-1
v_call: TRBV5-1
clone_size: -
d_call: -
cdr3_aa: CASSPRHLGGTEAFF
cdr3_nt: TGCGCCAGCAGCCCCCGGCACCTCGGTGGGACTGAAGCTTTCTTT

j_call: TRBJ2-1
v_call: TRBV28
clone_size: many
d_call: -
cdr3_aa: CASSSVPRGSYNEQFF
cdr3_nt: TGTGCCAGCAGTTCGGTCCCTCGTGGCTCCTACAATGAGCAGTTCTTC

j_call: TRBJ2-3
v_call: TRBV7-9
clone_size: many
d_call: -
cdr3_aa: CASSPPGLGTDTQYF
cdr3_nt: TGTGCCAGCAGCCCTCCAGGGTTGGGCACAGATACGCAGTATTTT

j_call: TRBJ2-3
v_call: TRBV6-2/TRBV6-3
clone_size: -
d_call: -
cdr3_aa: CASSLLGFQGSRGDTQYF
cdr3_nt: TGTGCCAGCAGCCTACTAGGGTTCCAGGGGTCAAGGGGCGATACGCAGTATTTT

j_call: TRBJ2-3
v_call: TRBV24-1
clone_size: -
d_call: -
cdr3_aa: CATSDYTDTQYF
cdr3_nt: TGTGCCACCAGTGATTACACAGATACGCAGTATTTT